The entry below gives a single T cell receptor beta chain sequence along with its context. Its specificity is unknown. Clones were read by immunoSEQ multiplex PCR, and TCRdb kept only the in-frame ones, dropping some. There are around 70,000 clones in the sample; over 80% occur only once, and less than 5% lies in the top ten. The sample is drawn from a study of radiotherapy plus CTLA-4 blockade in lung cancer. The study, taken as a whole, reports: There was expansion of tumor-derived TCR clones in blood after radiotherapy plus ipilimumab. Dynamics of early blood T cell clones, together with interferon-beta, were reportedly the best predictors of response.

This CDR3 spans 15 amino acids. Per germline, CDR1 SNHLY and CDR2 FYNNEI. The V gene end was trimmed by 5 bases and the J gene end by 7 bases; junction bases not matched to a gene: 9. Sequencing was performed on peripheral blood, taken from a patient treated with radiotherapy plus ipilimumab. The chain couples TRBV2 to TRBJ2-2; 8 bases align to TRBD1. This TCR was sampled from a human donor with non-small cell lung cancer who had a partial response to radiotherapy plus ipilimumab. In DNA form, the CDR3 reads TGTGCCAGCAGTCCCGGACAGGGAAGAAGCGGGGAGCTGTTTTTT. Its translation is CASSPGQGRSGELFF.